This TCR beta chain was captured in a study of T cell responses to AZD1222 COVID-19 vaccine. Overall study context: Combined were second doses at about 4 or about 12 weeks.

Profiling relied on immunoSEQ multiplex PCR, and the TCRdb table lists in-frame clones only, not all of them. Among 90,000 to 110,000 clones, roughly nine tenths were seen once, and the ten largest hold around 7%. With respect to this clone: Its antigen is not identified.

Study-wide points: Repertoires were sampled only after the peak T cell response.

This CDR3 contains 17 residues. V was pared by 0 bases and J by 2 bases, with 17 bases between. CDR1 is LGHDT, CDR2 YNNKEL, per germline (reference sequence). The receptor's source is an adult in good health. This rearrangement joins TRBV3-1 (or the pseudogene TRBV3-2) to TRBJ2-7; the D call may be TRBD1 or TRBD2 (5 bases each). The sequenced sample was peripheral blood, obtained on day 0 of AZD1222 vaccination. The CDR3: CASSQDPGQGTAYEQYF. Here the CDR3 DNA reads TGTGCCAGCAGCCAAGATCCGGGGCAGGGTACCGCCTACGAGCAGTACTTC.